The present entry profiles one T cell receptor (beta chain) with its context. This entry belongs to a study of blood T cell repertoires in COVID-19. As for the study in general: The United States, Italy and Spain were the sources of the acute and convalescent COVID-19 samples. From T cells, B-cell-depleted T cells, or PBMCs came the material, which was cDNA or gDNA.

Looked up from germline, CDR1 is LNHDA and CDR2 is SQIVND (reference sequence). The CDR3 extends over 14 amino acids. The V gene end was trimmed by 7 bases and the J gene end by 7 bases; junction bases not matched to a gene: 10. Authors' processing steps: Amplifying reference gene primers gave estimates of nucleated cell counts. The assay was immunoSEQ multiplex PCR, and TCRdb's table has in-frame clones only and misses some. The D gene and trimming were derived from the DNA, and the V and J assignments and clone size from that table. The sample consists of 200,000 to 300,000 clones, less than 90% of them appearing once.

The specimen was peripheral blood. This receptor was identified in a man aged 25 to 40 with active or convalescent COVID-19. This chain joins TRBV19 and TRBJ1-2; 9 bases fit TRBD1. CDR3 DNA sequence: TGTGCCAGTACCTCACAGGGGGCGTCGGGTGGCTACACCTTC. It specifies CASTSQGASGGYTF. The complete variable domain, with remaining parts taken from reference TRBV19 and TRBJ1-2, reads DGGITQSPKYLFRKEGQNVTLSCEQNLNHDAMYWYRQDPGQGLRLIYYSQIVNDFQKGDIAEGYSVSREKKESFPLTVTSAQKNPTAFYLCASTSQGASGGYTFGSGTRLTVV.